The 28 T cell receptor beta chains below were found in one sample sequenced in a study of shared clonotypes between healthy human individuals. The method was immunoSEQ multiplex PCR; TCRdb's version includes in-frame clones alone and lacks a portion of them. The profile shows a few million clones, around 95% of them singletons. Naive CD8 cells comprised CD45RO-negative, CCR7-positively selected cells, excluding terminally differentiated effector memory CD45RA+ cells. Sequencing input: naive CD8+ T cells from PBMCs. The source is a man aged 18 to 35 in good health. Some clones in this sample may be carry-over from other donors' samples.

The genes are TRBV7-8 and TRBJ2-7, with D possibly being TRBD1 or TRBD2 (6 bases each). This CDR3 contains 14 residues. The V end lost 6 bases, the J end lost 0 bases, and 12 bases lay between the germline ends. Germline lookup yields CDR1 SGHVS and CDR2 FQNEAQ. CDR3 in amino acids: CASRVRGGSYEQYF. CDR3 nucleotide sequence: TGTGCCAGCAGAGTCAGGGGAGGCTCCTACGAGCAGTACTTC.

This sequence joins TRBV7-8 and TRBJ2-3; no clear D gene. The CDR3 length is 13 residues. Germline V gene data show CDR1 as SGHVS and CDR2 as FQNEAQ. Trimming removed 5 bases from V and 1 base from J, with 7 bases in between. The CDR3 DNA follows: TGTGCCAGCAGCCCCGCGCGCACAGATACGCAGTATTTT. It is translated as CASSPARTDTQYF. Combining the CDR3 with reference TRBV7-8 and TRBJ2-3 gives the whole variable domain GAGVSQSPRYKVAKRGQDVALRCDPISGHVSLFWYQQALGQGPEFLTYFQNEAQLDKSGLPSDRFFAERPEGSVSTLKIQRTQQEDSAVYLCASSPARTDTQYFGPGTRLTVL.

CDR3 sequence: CASSSLPGGGEQYF. The CDR3 DNA is TGTGCCAGCAGTTCCCTCCCCGGGGGCGGCGAGCAGTACTTC. The V and J genes are TRBV27 and TRBJ2-7; D is tentatively TRBD1 or TRBD2 (6 bases each). Germline CDR1 MNHEY, CDR2 SMNVEV (reference sequence). V gave up 4 bases and J gave up 6 bases, with 16 bases separating them. The CDR3 is 14 residues long.

CDR3 sequence reads: CASSPGLSLYF. CDR3 nucleotide sequence: TGTGCCAGCAGTCCAGGACTGAGCCTGTACTTC. This chain links TRBV28 with TRBJ2-4; D might be TRBD2 (5 bases). This CDR3 is built from 11 residues. Per germline, CDR1 MDHEN and CDR2 SYDVKM. The V and J ends lost 5 bases and 15 bases respectively, with 14 bases between them.

The rearrangement links TRBV5-1 to TRBJ2-1; 7 bases match TRBD1. The junction had 7 bases not matched to a gene; V was cut back by 2 bases and J by 2 bases. CDR1 and CDR2 from the germline V gene are SGHRS and YFSETQ. CDR3 size: 16 residues. CDR3 DNA sequence: TGCGCCAGCAGCTTTACAGGGGCCCCCCCCTACAATGAGCAGTTCTTC. Amino acids: CASSFTGAPPYNEQFF.

The chain recombines TRBV6-5 with TRBJ2-7; TRBD2 is a possible D gene (6 bases). This CDR3 contains 14 residues. Deletions cut 6 bases from V and 3 bases from J, with 15 bases between. CDR1 and CDR2 (germline): MNHEY, SVGAGI. CDR3 sequence reads: CASRPIAENYEQYF. The CDR3 DNA sequence: TGTGCCAGCAGACCTATAGCGGAGAACTACGAGCAGTACTTC.

The genes are TRBV5-4 and TRBJ2-1, with a possible D match to TRBD1 (5 bases). Germline V gene data show CDR1 as SGHNT and CDR2 as YYREEE (reference sequence). This CDR3 spans 15 amino acids. V lost 1 base, J lost 8 bases, and 16 bases lay in between. The CDR3 sequence: CASSLLAGSIDEQFF. DNA of the CDR3: TGTGCCAGCAGCTTGCTTGCAGGGTCGATCGATGAGCAGTTCTTC.

In its sample, this clone was seen once. The chain carries TRBV7-8 and TRBJ1-4; D unresolved. The V gene's germline CDR1 is SGHVS and CDR2 FQNEAQ. The V end was cut by 1 base, the J end by 9 bases, with 12 bases between. The CDR3 has 14 amino acids. CDR3 in amino acids: CASSLERVSKKLFF. CDR3 sequence (DNA): TGTGCCAGCAGCTTAGAGAGGGTCTCCAAAAAACTGTTTTTT.

The V gene is TRBV27, the J gene TRBJ2-7; TRBD2 might be the D (6 bases). Germline V gives CDR1 MNHEY, CDR2 SMNVEV (reference sequence). V was cut by 0 bases and J by 2 bases, with 20 bases left in between. CDR3 length: 18 amino acids. The CDR3 protein is CASSLSGRRGGTTYEQYF. CDR3 coding DNA: TGTGCCAGCAGTTTATCGGGACGTCGGGGCGGGACGACCTACGAGCAGTACTTC.

The sample holds one count of this clone. The chain is built from TRBV13 and TRBJ2-7; no reliable D call. Germline lookup yields CDR1 PRHDT and CDR2 FYEKMQ (reference sequence). Trimming shortened V by 4 bases and J by 3 bases, and 13 bases separated the two germline ends. The length of the CDR3 is 14 residues. For the CDR3, the DNA is TGTGCCAGCAGCTCCGTGGGGTATAACTACGAGCAGTACTTC. This codes for CASSSVGYNYEQYF.

CDR3 sequence: CASSYLGSHYEQYF. DNA for the CDR3: TGTGCCAGTAGTTATCTGGGCTCGCACTACGAGCAGTACTTC. This chain joins TRBV19 and TRBJ2-7; D not certain. CDR3 length: 14 residues. V gave up 5 bases and J gave up 3 bases, with 14 bases separating them. Per germline, CDR1 LNHDA and CDR2 SQIVND (reference sequence).

The rearrangement joins TRBV9 to TRBJ2-3; no reliable D call. The CDR3 has 13 amino acids. Trimming stripped 3 bases from V and 6 bases from J, with 11 bases between. Germline values: CDR1 SGDLS, CDR2 YYNGEE. The CDR3 protein is CASSADEVDTQYF. CDR3 nucleotides: TGTGCCAGCAGCGCCGACGAGGTGGATACGCAGTATTTT.

The chain employs TRBV6-4 and TRBJ2-5; D is uncertain. V was cut by 0 bases and J by 5 bases, with 19 bases left in between. Looked up from germline, CDR1 is MRHNA and CDR2 is SNTAGT. The CDR3 contains 17 residues. CDR3 DNA: TGTGCCAGCAGTGACTCGACTCGTATTTGGGCGCGGGAGACCCAGTACTTC. Translating gives CASSDSTRIWARETQYF.

The chain is built from TRBV5-4 and TRBJ2-7; D may be TRBD2 (5 bases). Germline V gives CDR1 SGHNT, CDR2 YYREEE (reference sequence). The CDR3 runs to 17 residues. V was clipped by 1 base and J by 2 bases, with 19 bases between them. The CDR3 DNA sequence: TGTGCCAGCAGCTTGAATATTGTGTTCGGGATGACCTACGAGCAGTACTTC. Translated: CASSLNIVFGMTYEQYF.

Of note for this clone: Other DNA sequences in the same sample also yield this CDR3. The chain combines TRBV19 with TRBJ2-7; 8 bases match TRBD1. The trim removed 9 bases at V and 6 bases at J, leaving 7 bases unmatched. The CDR3 loop spans 12 amino acids. CDR1 LNHDA and CDR2 SQIVND come from the germline V gene (reference sequence). CDR3 DNA sequence: TGTGCCAGCAGAACAGGGGGAAGCGAGCAGTACTTC. This translates into CASRTGGSEQYF.

This chain uses TRBV19 with TRBJ2-2; TRBD2 matches 8 bases. The V gene's germline CDR1 is LNHDA and CDR2 SQIVND (reference sequence). The CDR3 is 16 amino acids. Trimming at V came to 6 bases and at J to 5 bases, leaving 11 bases not matched to a gene. The DNA of the CDR3 is TGTGCCAGTAGCTCCGCGATGGAGCGGGAGACCGGGGAGCTGTTTTTT. This gives the protein CASSSAMERETGELFF.

This chain links TRBV4-1 with TRBJ2-7, with D unresolved. V shed 3 bases and J shed 3 bases, with 9 bases lying between them. This CDR3 spans 13 amino acids. Germline V gene lookup returns CDR1 MGHRA and CDR2 YSYEKL. CDR3 in amino acids: CASSQTPSYEQYF. The CDR3 region has the DNA TGCGCCAGCAGCCAGACGCCAAGCTACGAGCAGTACTTC.

The chain carries TRBV27 and TRBJ2-5, with no clear D. V lost 2 bases, J lost 5 bases, and 9 bases lay in between. Germline CDR1 MNHEY, CDR2 SMNVEV (reference sequence). The length of the CDR3 is 13 residues. This CDR3 is CASSLVEGETQYF. The CDR3 DNA reads as TGTGCCAGCAGTTTAGTCGAAGGCGAGACCCAGTACTTC.

The chain couples TRBV5-1 to TRBJ2-7; unclear D gene. CDR1 and CDR2 from the germline V gene are SGHRS and YFSETQ. The germline V and J ends were trimmed by 4 bases and 1 base, with 15 bases remaining between them. CDR3 length equals 15 residues. In DNA, the CDR3 is TGCGCCAGCAGCAATCTACGGACGGGTTCCTACGAGCAGTACTTC. It codes for CASSNLRTGSYEQYF. The whole variable domain, filled in from reference TRBV5-1 and TRBJ2-7, reads KAGVTQTPRYLIKTRGQQVTLSCSPISGHRSVSWYQQTPGQGLQFLFEYFSETQRNKGNFPGRFSGRQFSNSRSEMNVSTLELGDSALYLCASSNLRTGSYEQYFGPGTRLTVT.

Only one count was recorded for this clone. The chain links TRBV5-6 to TRBJ2-3; 11 nucleotides align to TRBD2. Germline V CDR1 and CDR2: SGHDT, YYEEEE. V lost 1 base to trimming and J lost 5 bases; unmatched junction nucleotides: 3. The CDR3 loop spans 15 amino acids. CDR3 DNA sequence: TGTGCCAGCAGCTTGTTACTAGCGGGAGTAGATACGCAGTATTTT. Its protein is CASSLLLAGVDTQYF.

On this clone: The same CDR3 can be traced to other DNA sequences in this sample. The chain couples TRBV14 to TRBJ1-3; D is uncertain. The germline V gene has CDR1 SGHDN and CDR2 FVKESK. The CDR3 is made up of 14 amino acids. Trimming took 0 bases from V and 3 from J, leaving 6 bases between them. CDR3 coding DNA: TGTGCCAGCAGCCAAGATCGACTTGGAAACACCATATATTTT. Translating it yields CASSQDRLGNTIYF.

The V gene is TRBV6-1, the J gene TRBJ2-6; D call uncertain. CDR3 length: 15 amino acids. Between the trimmed V and J ends, which lost 2 bases and 0 bases, there was a span of 5 bases. Germline V CDR1 and CDR2: MNHNS, SASEGT. The CDR3 here is CASSEFHSGANVLTF. The DNA of the CDR3 is TGTGCCAGCAGTGAATTCCACTCTGGGGCCAACGTCCTGACTTTC.

The chain is built from TRBV14 and TRBJ1-2; D is undetermined. CDR1 and CDR2 (germline): SGHDN, FVKESK. Deletions cut 4 bases from V and 1 base from J, with 16 bases between. The CDR3 is made up of 16 amino acids. In nucleotides, the CDR3 is TGTGCCAGCAGCCCCCCAGGAGACCTCCTTAACTATGGCTACACCTTC. This gives the protein CASSPPGDLLNYGYTF.

The V and J genes are TRBV7-9 and TRBJ1-2; D is uncertain. Germline CDR1 is SEHNR and CDR2 is FQNEAQ (reference sequence). This CDR3 spans 13 amino acids. V was cut by 5 bases and J by 8 bases, with 15 bases left in between. CDR3 in amino acids: CASSPVGRGGYTF. In DNA form, the CDR3 reads TGTGCCAGCAGCCCGGTAGGGCGCGGAGGCTACACCTTC.

This clone has only a few counts. The gene calls are TRBV2 and TRBJ2-1; tentatively, D is TRBD2 (5 bases). Looked up from germline, CDR1 is SNHLY and CDR2 is FYNNEI. The CDR3 spans 12 residues. The V end lost 7 bases, the J end lost 6 bases, and 10 bases lay between the germline ends. The CDR3 reads CASIFAGNEQFF. The DNA for the CDR3 is TGTGCCAGCATCTTTGCGGGCAATGAGCAGTTCTTC. Supplemented by reference TRBV2 and TRBJ2-1, the full variable domain reads EPEVTQTPSHQVTQMGQEVILRCVPISNHLYFYWYRQILGQKVEFLVSFYNNEISEKSEIFDDQFSVERPDGSNFTLKIRSTKLEDSAMYFCASIFAGNEQFFGPGTRLTVL.

The CDR3 DNA follows: TGTGCCAGCAGTCCCGGACTAGCGGGATTTGATAGGGTAGAGACCCAGTACTTC. Protein product: CASSPGLAGFDRVETQYF. The chain has TRBV28 and TRBJ2-5; 12 bases are shared with TRBD2. Germline CDR1 reads MDHEN; CDR2 reads SYDVKM. V lost 5 bases to trimming and J lost 4 bases; unmatched junction nucleotides: 14. This CDR3 is 18 amino acids long.

This rearrangement joins TRBV4-3 to TRBJ2-2, with 9 positions matching TRBD2. Germline V gives CDR1 LGHNA, CDR2 YSLEER. V was pared by 0 bases and J by 6 bases, with 5 bases of the junction left unmatched. The CDR3 extends over 16 amino acids. CDR3 loop: CASSQDRVAGAGELFF. As DNA, the CDR3 is TGCGCCAGCAGCCAAGATAGGGTAGCGGGAGCCGGGGAGCTGTTTTTT.

The table lists this clone with a few counts. The chain is built from TRBV4-2 and TRBJ2-1, with D possibly TRBD1 on 6 matching bases. Trimming pared 4 bases from V and 8 bases from J, leaving 12 bases between. This CDR3 comprises 13 residues. Germline CDR1 and CDR2: LGHNA and YNFKEQ. The CDR3 region is CASSPRGSDEQFF. The CDR3 nucleotides are TGTGCCAGCAGCCCAAGGGGGTCGGATGAGCAGTTCTTC.